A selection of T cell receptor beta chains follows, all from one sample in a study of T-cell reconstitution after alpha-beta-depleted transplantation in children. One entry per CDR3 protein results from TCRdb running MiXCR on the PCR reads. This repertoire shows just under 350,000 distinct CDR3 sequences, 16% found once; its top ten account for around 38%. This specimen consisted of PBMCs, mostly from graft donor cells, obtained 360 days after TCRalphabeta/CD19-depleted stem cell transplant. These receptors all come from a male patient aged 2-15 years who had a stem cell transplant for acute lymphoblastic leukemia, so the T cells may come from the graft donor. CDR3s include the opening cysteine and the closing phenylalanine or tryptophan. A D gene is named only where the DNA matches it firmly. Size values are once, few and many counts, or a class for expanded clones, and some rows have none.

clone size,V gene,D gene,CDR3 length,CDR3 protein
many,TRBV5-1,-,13,CASSLAIGTEAFF
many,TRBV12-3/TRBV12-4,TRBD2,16,CASSLELAGDTGELFF
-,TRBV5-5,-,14,CASSFWTDGNTIYF
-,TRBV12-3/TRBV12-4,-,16,CASSLGPRGGADTQYF
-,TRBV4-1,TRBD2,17,CASSPGLAGVINGELFF
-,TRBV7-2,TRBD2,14,CASSLSGISYEQYF
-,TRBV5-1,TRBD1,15,CASSLGQGYYNEQFF
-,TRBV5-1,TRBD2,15,CASSSQAGVSYEQYF
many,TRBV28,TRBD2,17,CASSSLAGGPDTGELFF
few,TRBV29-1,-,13,CSVEARVDPGYTF
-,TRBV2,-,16,CASSEAGLRFYNEQFF
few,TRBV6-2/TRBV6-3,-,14,CASALGQVVDEQYF
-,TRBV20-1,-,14,CSASAAGPGYEQYF
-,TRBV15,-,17,CATSRGLWEDSYNEQFF
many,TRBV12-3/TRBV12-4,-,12,CASSYGSNIQYF
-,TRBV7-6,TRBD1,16,CASSPPSGQGTYEQYF
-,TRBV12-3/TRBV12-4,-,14,CASVETGGKAEAFF
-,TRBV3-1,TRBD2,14,CASSPRTSGYEQYF
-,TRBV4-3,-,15,CASSRVGSSTDTQYF
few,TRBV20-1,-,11,CSARKDYEQYF
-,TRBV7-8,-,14,CASSRFGGRVGYTF
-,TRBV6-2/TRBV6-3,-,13,CASIGRVATEAFF
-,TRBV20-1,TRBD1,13,CSARGTGGETQYF
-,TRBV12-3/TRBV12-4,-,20,CASSFRAVLSPQSMNTEAFF
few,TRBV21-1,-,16,CASRKQKGQGNNEQFF
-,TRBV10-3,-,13,CAISDWGVETQYF
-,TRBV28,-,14,CASSWDHSSYEQYF
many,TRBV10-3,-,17,CAISLKEGTAAYNEQFF
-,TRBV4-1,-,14,CASSNNNRAYEQFF
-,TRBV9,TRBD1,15,CASSPYTDRAETQYF
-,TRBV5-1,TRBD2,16,CASKGAGGFSYNEQFF
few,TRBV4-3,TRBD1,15,CASRRTGGILDTQYF
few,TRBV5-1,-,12,CASSALINEQFF
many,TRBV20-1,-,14,CSAHPYGSYNEQFF
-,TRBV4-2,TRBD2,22,CASSPTYLLAGGAYKIPQAQYF
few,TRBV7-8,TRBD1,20,CASSLWFRDRAFPKISPLHF
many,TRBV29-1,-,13,CSVEWGGGIGYTF
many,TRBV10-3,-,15,CAISEPPTANTEAFF
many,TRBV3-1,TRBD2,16,CASSPPREGLDNEQFF
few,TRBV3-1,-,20,CASSQELLANKGGSYNEQFF
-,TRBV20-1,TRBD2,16,CSPSPGRADYYNEQFF
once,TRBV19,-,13,CASSTRSGNEQFF
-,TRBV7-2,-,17,CASSLALRGGMNTEAFF
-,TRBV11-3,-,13,CASSLGTVDTQYF
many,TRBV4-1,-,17,CASSHRGQLPSYNEQFF
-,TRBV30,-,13,CAWTRDFNQPQHF
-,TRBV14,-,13,CASSRDIYEKLFF
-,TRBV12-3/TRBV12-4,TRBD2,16,CASSLGTSRNTDTQYF
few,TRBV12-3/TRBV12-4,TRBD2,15,CASRIAGGPPYEQYF
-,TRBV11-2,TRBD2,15,CASRGTKREIYEQYF
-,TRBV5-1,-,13,CASSWRTENIQYF
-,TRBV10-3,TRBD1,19,CAISEVRKSTGTNTGELFF
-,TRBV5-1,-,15,CASSGGFLGSYEQYF
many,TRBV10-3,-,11,CAISESIEQFF